This is a list of T cell receptor beta chains from one sample in a study of T-cell reconstitution after alpha-beta-depleted transplantation in children. TCRdb called the PCR reads again in MiXCR, with one record for every CDR3 protein. Of approximately 240,000 distinct CDR3 sequences in the sample, 9% to 10% were seen once. The sample here was PBMCs from the stem cell graft donor, taken from the stem cell graft. These receptors were taken from a human donor who donated a stem cell graft to a child with SCID. The CDR3 runs from the conserved cysteine through the conserved F or W. A D gene is named only where the DNA matches it firmly. Clone size is shown for a subset of rows, as once, few, many or a class of expanded clone.

v_call: TRBV7-2
j_call: TRBJ1-2
d_call: .
clone_size: .
cdr3_aa: CASSPGSAPVGYGYTF
cdr3_nt: TGTGCCAGCAGCCCCGGGTCCGCCCCGGTGGGCTATGGCTACACCTTC

v_call: TRBV15
j_call: TRBJ1-4
d_call: TRBD1
clone_size: few
cdr3_aa: CATSRGQGDEKLFF
cdr3_nt: TGTGCCACCAGCCGGGGACAGGGGGATGAAAAACTGTTTTTT

v_call: TRBV5-1
j_call: TRBJ1-2
d_call: .
clone_size: many
cdr3_aa: CASSLANNYGYTF
cdr3_nt: TGCGCCAGCAGCTTGGCAAATAACTATGGCTACACCTTC

v_call: TRBV7-8
j_call: TRBJ2-3
d_call: .
clone_size: many
cdr3_aa: CASSLESPGETTDTQYF
cdr3_nt: TGTGCCAGCAGCTTAGAGTCACCGGGGGAGACCACAGATACGCAGTATTTT

v_call: TRBV6-1
j_call: TRBJ1-4
d_call: .
clone_size: few
cdr3_aa: CASSDGWKLFF
cdr3_nt: TGTGCCAGCAGTGACGGATGGAAACTGTTTTTT

v_call: TRBV20-1
j_call: TRBJ2-1
d_call: TRBD2
clone_size: .
cdr3_aa: CCARSSGLEGSEQFF
cdr3_nt: TGCTGCGCTAGAAGTTCGGGACTAGAGGGGAGTGAGCAGTTCTTC

v_call: TRBV6-1
j_call: TRBJ1-2
d_call: TRBD1
clone_size: many
cdr3_aa: CASSVQGANGYTF
cdr3_nt: TGTGCCAGCAGTGTACAGGGGGCGAATGGCTACACCTTC

v_call: TRBV20-1
j_call: TRBJ2-3
d_call: .
clone_size: many
cdr3_aa: CSAREGGHTDTQYF
cdr3_nt: TGCAGTGCTAGAGAGGGGGGCCACACAGATACGCAGTATTTT

v_call: TRBV28
j_call: TRBJ1-1
d_call: .
clone_size: few
cdr3_aa: CASMIGGMNTEAFF
cdr3_nt: TGTGCCAGCATGATCGGAGGCATGAACACTGAAGCTTTCTTT

v_call: TRBV6-5
j_call: TRBJ2-7
d_call: .
clone_size: .
cdr3_aa: CASSTKYEQYF
cdr3_nt: TGTGCCAGCAGTACAAAATACGAGCAGTACTTC

v_call: TRBV2
j_call: TRBJ1-1
d_call: .
clone_size: many
cdr3_aa: CATTRGATYTEAFF
cdr3_nt: TGTGCCACAACGAGAGGGGCCACATACACTGAAGCTTTCTTT

v_call: TRBV28
j_call: TRBJ2-1
d_call: TRBD2
clone_size: .
cdr3_aa: CASSLQRGSRNEQFF
cdr3_nt: TGTGCCAGCAGTTTACAGCGGGGAAGTAGAAATGAGCAGTTCTTC

v_call: TRBV19
j_call: TRBJ2-3
d_call: TRBD1
clone_size: .
cdr3_aa: CASSISGTGGGTDTQYF
cdr3_nt: TGTGCCAGTAGTATTTCCGGGACAGGGGGCGGCACAGATACGCAGTATTTT

v_call: TRBV29-1
j_call: TRBJ2-3
d_call: TRBD2
clone_size: many
cdr3_aa: CSVEGGGTSDTDTQYF
cdr3_nt: TGCAGCGTTGAAGGTGGAGGGACTAGCGACACAGATACGCAGTATTTT

v_call: TRBV11-2
j_call: TRBJ2-2
d_call: .
clone_size: .
cdr3_aa: CASSLEPGGENRHTGELFF
cdr3_nt: TGTGCCAGCAGCTTAGAGCCCGGGGGCGAGAACAGACACACCGGGGAGCTGTTTTTT

v_call: TRBV14
j_call: TRBJ2-5
d_call: .
clone_size: many
cdr3_aa: CASSQDLGSGETQYF
cdr3_nt: TGTGCCAGCAGCCAAGATCTCGGGTCGGGAGAGACCCAGTACTTC

v_call: TRBV6-5
j_call: TRBJ2-7
d_call: .
clone_size: many
cdr3_aa: CASSSLGRGYEQYF
cdr3_nt: TGTGCCAGCAGTTCCCTCGGGCGGGGCTACGAGCAGTACTTC

v_call: TRBV7-9
j_call: TRBJ1-2
d_call: .
clone_size: many
cdr3_aa: CASSLSSGSNYGYTF
cdr3_nt: TGTGCCAGCAGCTTATCTTCCGGGAGTAACTATGGCTACACCTTC

v_call: TRBV18
j_call: TRBJ2-7
d_call: TRBD1
clone_size: few
cdr3_aa: CASSTDRDSYEQYF
cdr3_nt: TGTGCCAGCTCAACCGACAGGGACTCCTACGAGCAGTACTTC

v_call: TRBV7-7
j_call: TRBJ1-3
d_call: .
clone_size: .
cdr3_aa: CASSSGGGPGNTIYF
cdr3_nt: TGTGCCAGCAGCTCCGGCGGGGGGCCTGGAAACACCATATATTTT

v_call: TRBV7-2
j_call: TRBJ1-2
d_call: .
clone_size: few
cdr3_aa: CASSLDADGVYGYTF
cdr3_nt: TGTGCCAGCAGCTTAGACGCAGACGGGGTCTATGGCTACACCTTC

v_call: TRBV9
j_call: TRBJ1-4
d_call: .
clone_size: many
cdr3_aa: CASSVSQGTTNEKLFF
cdr3_nt: TGTGCCAGCAGCGTAAGCCAAGGAACAACTAATGAAAAACTGTTTTTT